These 13 T cell receptor beta chains were sequenced from one sample in a study of blood T cell repertoires in COVID-19. Libraries were prepared by immunoSEQ multiplex PCR; TCRdb keeps only in-frame clonotypes and omits some of them. Among about 220,000 clones listed, 83% were seen once. Material: peripheral blood. These receptors were collected from a woman aged 45-60 years with acute or convalescent COVID-19.

The chain joins TRBV3-1 (or the pseudogene TRBV3-2) to TRBJ2-1, with TRBD2 matching over 9 bases. The CDR3 is 13 residues long. V gave up 2 bases and J gave up 9 bases; unmatched junction bases: 2. Germline V gene lookup returns CDR1 LGHDT and CDR2 YNNKEL (reference sequence). In DNA form, the CDR3 reads TGTGCCAGCAGCCAAATACTAGCGGGTGAGCAGTTCTTC. The encoded protein is CASSQILAGEQFF.

This clone was recorded only once. This sequence joins TRBV16 and TRBJ1-2; 8 nucleotides line up with TRBD1. This CDR3 contains 13 residues. CDR1 and CDR2 (germline): KGHSY, FQNENV. The trim removed 7 bases at V and 5 bases at J, leaving 6 bases unmatched. CDR3 amino acids: CASTSTGVYGYTF. For the CDR3, the DNA is TGTGCCAGCACATCGACAGGGGTTTATGGCTACACCTTC.

The chain recombines TRBV20-1 with TRBJ2-1, with TRBD1 identical over 9 bases. Per germline, CDR1 DFQATT and CDR2 SNEGSKA (reference sequence). With V trimmed by 3 bases and J by 5 bases, 8 bases remained unmatched. CDR3 length equals 15 residues. The CDR3 DNA is TGCAGTGCTAGTGGCGGGACAGGGTTTCACAATGAGCAGTTCTTC. Amino acids: CSASGGTGFHNEQFF.

V is TRBV19 and J is TRBJ1-4; D is possibly TRBD1 (6 bases). The V gene's germline CDR1 is LNHDA and CDR2 SQIVND (reference sequence). Deletions cut 6 bases from V and 0 bases from J, with 17 bases between. The CDR3 contains 17 residues. Written as DNA, the CDR3 is TGTGCCAGTAGCCAGAGGGGGAGCTGGGCAACTAATGAAAAACTGTTTTTT. Encoded protein: CASSQRGSWATNEKLFF.

The V and J genes are TRBV6-1 and TRBJ2-7; 8 bases match TRBD1. Trimming cost V 0 bases and J 1 base; bases outside gene matches: 8. CDR1 MNHNS and CDR2 SASEGT come from the germline V gene. CDR3 length equals 17 residues. This CDR3 reads CASSEAILTGGSYEQYF. The DNA for the CDR3 is TGTGCCAGCAGTGAAGCAATACTAACAGGGGGGTCCTACGAGCAGTACTTC.

V and J are TRBV24-1 and TRBJ1-3; TRBD1 aligns across 8 bases. Germline CDR1 reads KGHDR; CDR2 reads SFDVKD. The CDR3 loop spans 15 amino acids. Trimming took 2 bases from V and 8 from J; bases not matched to a gene: 7. CDR3 in DNA: TGTGCCACCAGTGATTCAGGGACAGGAGGGGACACCATATATTTT. Translated, it gives CATSDSGTGGDTIYF.

The rearrangement joins TRBV2 to TRBJ1-6; TRBD1 might be the D (5 bases). Germline CDR1 SNHLY, CDR2 FYNNEI. CDR3 size: 13 residues. The V and J ends lost 8 bases and 9 bases respectively, with 14 bases between them. The CDR3 region has the DNA TGTGCCAGCTCAGCGGGGGTTGGTTCACCCCTCCACTTT. Protein: CASSAGVGSPLHF.

The chain has TRBV19 and TRBJ2-5; the D is unclear. This CDR3 is built from 13 residues. Trimming removed 1 base at V and 1 base at J, with 4 bases between. Germline V gene data show CDR1 as LNHDA and CDR2 as SQIVND (reference sequence). Here the CDR3 reads CASSIGAQETQYF. The CDR3 DNA reads as TGTGCCAGTAGTATAGGGGCCCAAGAGACCCAGTACTTC.

The chain couples TRBV5-1 to TRBJ2-5; TRBD1 might be the D (5 bases). CDR3 length: 16 residues. Germline V CDR1 and CDR2: SGHRS, YFSETQ. Trimming pared 1 base from V and 3 bases from J, leaving 16 bases between. CDR3 loop: CASSLSGGNRKETQYF. The CDR3 coding sequence is TGCGCCAGCAGCTTGAGTGGTGGGAACAGGAAAGAGACCCAGTACTTC.

This chain uses TRBV6-1 with TRBJ1-1, with a tentative D call TRBD1 (5 bases). The ends were cut back, 2 bases at V and 0 bases at J, with 7 bases in the middle. Germline V lookup: CDR1 MNHNS, CDR2 SASEGT. The CDR3 length is 14 residues. The DNA of the CDR3 is TGTGCCAGCAGTGAACAGGGTATGAACACTGAAGCTTTCTTT. Its protein product is CASSEQGMNTEAFF.

The chain recombines TRBV6-6 with TRBJ1-1, with D possibly matching TRBD1 (5 bases). Per germline, CDR1 MNHNY and CDR2 SVGAGI (reference sequence). Trimming took 5 bases from V and 2 from J, leaving 12 bases between them. The CDR3 covers 14 residues. The CDR3 sequence is CASSPDSINTEAFF. The CDR3 nucleotides read TGTGCCAGCAGTCCTGACAGTATAAACACTGAAGCTTTCTTT.

The chain combines TRBV2 with TRBJ2-5; 8 positions match TRBD1. The CDR3 totals 12 residues. Trimming took 6 bases from V and 5 from J; bases not matched to a gene: 2. CDR1 is SNHLY and CDR2 is FYNNEI in the germline V gene. This CDR3 is CASRDRAETQYF. The CDR3 bases are TGTGCCAGCAGGGACAGGGCGGAGACCCAGTACTTC.

Here the CDR3 DNA reads TGCAGTGCTAGTGAGAGTTACACTGAAGCTTTCTTT. It yields the protein CSASESYTEAFF. The chain uses TRBV20-1 and TRBJ1-1; unclear D gene. Trimming stripped 3 bases from V and 3 bases from J, with 8 bases between. The CDR3 has 12 residues. The germline CDR1 and CDR2 sequences are DFQATT and SNEGSKA (reference sequence).